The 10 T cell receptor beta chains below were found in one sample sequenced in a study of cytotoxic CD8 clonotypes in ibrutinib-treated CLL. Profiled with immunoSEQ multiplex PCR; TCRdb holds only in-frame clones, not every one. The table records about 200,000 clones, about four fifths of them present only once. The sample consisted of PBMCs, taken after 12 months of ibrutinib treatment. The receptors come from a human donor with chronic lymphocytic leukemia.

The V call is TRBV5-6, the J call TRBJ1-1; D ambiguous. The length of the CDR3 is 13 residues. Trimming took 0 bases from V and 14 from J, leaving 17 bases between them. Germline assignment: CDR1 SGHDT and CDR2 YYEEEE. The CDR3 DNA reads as TGTGCCAGCAGCTTGGCCTTGGGTCCGAAGGCCTTCTTT. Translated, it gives CASSLALGPKAFF.

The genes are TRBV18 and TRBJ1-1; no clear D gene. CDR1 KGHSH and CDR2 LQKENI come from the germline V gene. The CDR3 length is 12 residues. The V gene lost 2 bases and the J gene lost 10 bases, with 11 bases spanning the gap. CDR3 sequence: CASSPDGMGAFF. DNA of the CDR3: TGTGCCAGCTCACCAGATGGTATGGGAGCTTTCTTT.

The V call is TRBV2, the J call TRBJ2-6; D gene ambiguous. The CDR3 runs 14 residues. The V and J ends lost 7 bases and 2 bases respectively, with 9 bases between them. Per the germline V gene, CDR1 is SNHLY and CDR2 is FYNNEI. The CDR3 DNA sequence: TGTGCCAGCAAGGAAACAGCTGGGGCCAACGTCCTGACTTTC. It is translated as CASKETAGANVLTF.

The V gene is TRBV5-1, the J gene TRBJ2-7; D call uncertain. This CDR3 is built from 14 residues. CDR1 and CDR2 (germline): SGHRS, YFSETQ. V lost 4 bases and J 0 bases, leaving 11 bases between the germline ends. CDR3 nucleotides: TGCGCCAGCAGCGAACCAGGTAACTCCTACGAGCAGTACTTC. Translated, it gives CASSEPGNSYEQYF. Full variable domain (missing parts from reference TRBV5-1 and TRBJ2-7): KAGVTQTPRYLIKTRGQQVTLSCSPISGHRSVSWYQQTPGQGLQFLFEYFSETQRNKGNFPGRFSGRQFSNSRSEMNVSTLELGDSALYLCASSEPGNSYEQYFGPGTRLTVT.

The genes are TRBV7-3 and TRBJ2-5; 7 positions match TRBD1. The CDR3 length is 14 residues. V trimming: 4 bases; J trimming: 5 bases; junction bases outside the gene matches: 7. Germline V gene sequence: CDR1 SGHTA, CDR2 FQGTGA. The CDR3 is CASSSRQGLETQYF. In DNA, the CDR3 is TGTGCCAGCAGCTCCCGACAGGGTTTGGAGACCCAGTACTTC.

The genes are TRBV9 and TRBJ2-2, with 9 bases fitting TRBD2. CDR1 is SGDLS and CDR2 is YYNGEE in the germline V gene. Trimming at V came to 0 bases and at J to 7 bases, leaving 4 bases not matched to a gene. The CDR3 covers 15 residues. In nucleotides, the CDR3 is TGTGCCAGCAGCGTAGGGGGACTAGCTTTCGGGGAGCTGTTTTTT. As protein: CASSVGGLAFGELFF.

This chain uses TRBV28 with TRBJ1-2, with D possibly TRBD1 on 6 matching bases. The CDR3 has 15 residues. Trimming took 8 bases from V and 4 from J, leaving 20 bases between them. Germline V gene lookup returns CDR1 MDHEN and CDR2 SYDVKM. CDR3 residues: CASRIGGSLSYGYTF. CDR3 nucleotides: TGTGCCAGCCGTATAGGGGGGAGCTTATCCTATGGCTACACCTTC.

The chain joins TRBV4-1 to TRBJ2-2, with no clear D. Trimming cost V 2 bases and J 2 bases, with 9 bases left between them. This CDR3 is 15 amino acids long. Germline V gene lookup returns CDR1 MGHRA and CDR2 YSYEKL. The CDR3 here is CASSQMRGNTGELFF. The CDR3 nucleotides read TGCGCCAGCAGCCAAATGCGTGGAAACACCGGGGAGCTGTTTTTT.

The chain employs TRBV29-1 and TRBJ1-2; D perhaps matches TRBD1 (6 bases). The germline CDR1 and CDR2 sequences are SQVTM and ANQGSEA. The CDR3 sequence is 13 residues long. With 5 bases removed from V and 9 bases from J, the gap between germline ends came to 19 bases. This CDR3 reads CSVKGGWDESYTF. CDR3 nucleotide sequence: TGCAGCGTTAAAGGGGGTTGGGATGAAAGCTACACCTTC. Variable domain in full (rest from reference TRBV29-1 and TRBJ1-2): SAVISQKPSRDICQRGTSLTIQCQVDSQVTMMFWYRQQPGQSLTLIATANQGSEATYESGFVIDKFPISRPNLTFSTLTVSNMSPEDSSIYLCSVKGGWDESYTFGSGTRLTVV.

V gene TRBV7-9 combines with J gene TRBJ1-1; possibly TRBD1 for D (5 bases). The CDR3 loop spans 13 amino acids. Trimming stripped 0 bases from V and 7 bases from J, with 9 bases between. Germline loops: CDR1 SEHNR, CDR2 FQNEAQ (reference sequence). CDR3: CASSLAAGDEAFF. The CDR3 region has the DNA TGTGCCAGCAGCTTAGCCGCGGGGGATGAAGCTTTCTTT. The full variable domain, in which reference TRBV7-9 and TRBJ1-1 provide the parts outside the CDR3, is DTGVSQNPRHKITKRGQNVTFRCDPISEHNRLYWYRQTLGQGPEFLTYFQNEAQLEKSRLLSDRFSAERPKGSFSTLEIQRTEQGDSAMYLCASSLAAGDEAFFGQGTRLTVV.